The T cell receptor beta chain under discussion was sequenced for a study of T cell responses to AZD1222 COVID-19 vaccine. Study context: Second-dose intervals near 4 or 12 weeks were combined. Study-level results: At baseline, seropositivity was found in only 5 to 7 AZD1222 recipients. Most donors were white British, females outnumbered males, and clonal diversity was possibly underestimated.

Germline lookup yields CDR1 SGHRS and CDR2 YFSETQ. The CDR3 is 15 amino acids. V was pared by 0 bases and J by 2 bases, with 2 bases of the junction left unmatched. TCRdb keeps only in-frame clones here, not all; method: immunoSEQ multiplex PCR. Of 150,000 to 200,000 clones listed, 85% to 95% are singletons. Only one count was recorded for this clone. Its antigen remains unknown. The same CDR3 arises from other DNA sequences in this sample as well. This sample comprised peripheral blood, obtained on day 0 of AZD1222 vaccination. The TCR comes from an adult in good health. This rearrangement joins TRBV5-1 to TRBJ2-1; 7 bases fit TRBD2. The CDR3 loop reads CASSLASGTYNEQFF. CDR3 in DNA: TGCGCCAGCAGCTTGGCTAGCGGTACCTACAATGAGCAGTTCTTC.